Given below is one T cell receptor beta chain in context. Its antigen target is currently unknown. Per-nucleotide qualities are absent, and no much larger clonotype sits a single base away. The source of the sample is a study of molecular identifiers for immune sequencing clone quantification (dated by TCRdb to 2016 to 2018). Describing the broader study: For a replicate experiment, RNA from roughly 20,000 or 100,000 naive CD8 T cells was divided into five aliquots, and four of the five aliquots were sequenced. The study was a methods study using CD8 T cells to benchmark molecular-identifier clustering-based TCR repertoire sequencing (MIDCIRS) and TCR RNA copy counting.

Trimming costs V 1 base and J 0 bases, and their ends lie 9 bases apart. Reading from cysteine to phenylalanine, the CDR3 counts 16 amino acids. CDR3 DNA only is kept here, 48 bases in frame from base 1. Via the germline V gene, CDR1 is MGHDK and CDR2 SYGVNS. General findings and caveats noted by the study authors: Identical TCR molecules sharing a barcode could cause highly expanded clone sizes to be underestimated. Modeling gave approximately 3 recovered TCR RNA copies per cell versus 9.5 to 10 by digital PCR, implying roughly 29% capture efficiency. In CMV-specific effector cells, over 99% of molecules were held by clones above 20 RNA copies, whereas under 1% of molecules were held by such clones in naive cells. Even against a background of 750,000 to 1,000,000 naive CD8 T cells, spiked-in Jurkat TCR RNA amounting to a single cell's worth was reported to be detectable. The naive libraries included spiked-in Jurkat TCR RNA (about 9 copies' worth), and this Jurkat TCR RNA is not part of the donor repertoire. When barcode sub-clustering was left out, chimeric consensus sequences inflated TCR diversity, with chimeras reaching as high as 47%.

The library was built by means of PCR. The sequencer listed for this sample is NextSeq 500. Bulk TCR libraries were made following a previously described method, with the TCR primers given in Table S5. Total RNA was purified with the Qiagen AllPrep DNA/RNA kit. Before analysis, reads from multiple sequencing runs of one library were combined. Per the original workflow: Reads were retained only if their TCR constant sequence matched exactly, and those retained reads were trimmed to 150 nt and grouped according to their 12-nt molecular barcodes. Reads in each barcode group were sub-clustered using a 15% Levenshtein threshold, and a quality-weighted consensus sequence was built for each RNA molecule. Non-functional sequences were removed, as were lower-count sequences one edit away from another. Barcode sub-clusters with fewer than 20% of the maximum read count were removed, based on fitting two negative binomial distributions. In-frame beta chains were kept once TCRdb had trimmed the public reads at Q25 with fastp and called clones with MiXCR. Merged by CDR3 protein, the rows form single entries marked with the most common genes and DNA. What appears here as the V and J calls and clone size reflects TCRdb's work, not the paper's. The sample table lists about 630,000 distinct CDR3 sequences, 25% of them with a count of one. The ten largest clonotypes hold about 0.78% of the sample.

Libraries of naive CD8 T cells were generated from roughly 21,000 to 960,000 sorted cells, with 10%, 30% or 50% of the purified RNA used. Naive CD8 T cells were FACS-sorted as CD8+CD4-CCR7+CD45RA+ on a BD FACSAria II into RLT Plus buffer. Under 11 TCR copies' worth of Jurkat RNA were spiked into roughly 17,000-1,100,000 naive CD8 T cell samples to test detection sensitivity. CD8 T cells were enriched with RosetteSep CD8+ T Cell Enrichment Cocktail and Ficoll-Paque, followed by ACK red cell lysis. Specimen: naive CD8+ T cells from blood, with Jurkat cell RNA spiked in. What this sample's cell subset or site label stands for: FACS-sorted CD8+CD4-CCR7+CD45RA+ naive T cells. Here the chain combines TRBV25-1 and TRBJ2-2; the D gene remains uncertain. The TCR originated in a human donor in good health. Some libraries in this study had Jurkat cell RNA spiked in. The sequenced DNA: TGTGCCAGCAGTGAATGGCAGACTTCGAACACCGGGGAGCTGTTTTTT. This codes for CASSEWQTSNTGELFF.